One and the same sample provided the 30 T cell receptor beta chains below, sequenced in a study of T cell changes during pregnancy in multiple sclerosis. This table comes from immunoSEQ multiplex PCR, and its TCRdb copy is limited to in-frame clones, with some not included. Among about 38,000 clones listed, about 92% were seen once. The specimen comprised CD8+ T cells from peripheral blood mononuclear cells, sampled in the third trimester of pregnancy. All receptors derive from a female donor with multiple sclerosis, enrolled in a pregnancy study.

CDR3 in amino acids: CASSSGQGEQYF. Here the CDR3 DNA reads TGTGCCAGCAGTTCGGGACAGGGCGAGCAGTACTTC. This rearrangement joins TRBV6-5 to TRBJ2-7; 9 bases map to TRBD1. The CDR3 is 12 amino acids. The V gene end was trimmed by 4 bases and the J gene end by 6 bases; junction bases not matched to a gene: 1. Germline V lookup: CDR1 MNHEY, CDR2 SVGAGI.

This chain joins TRBV28 and TRBJ1-1; D gene ambiguous. Germline assignment: CDR1 MDHEN and CDR2 SYDVKM. The CDR3 is made up of 16 amino acids. The V gene lost 5 bases and the J gene lost 5 bases, with 21 bases spanning the gap. The CDR3 protein is CASSPYGAVARTEAFF. The DNA of the CDR3 is TGTGCCAGCAGTCCATATGGAGCGGTTGCAAGGACTGAAGCTTTCTTT. The variable domain in full, with the rest retrieved from reference TRBV28 and TRBJ1-1, is DVKVTQSSRYLVKRTGEKVFLECVQDMDHENMFWYRQDPGLGLRLIYFSYDVKMKEKGDIPEGYSVSREKKERFSLILESASTNQTSMYLCASSPYGAVARTEAFFGQGTRLTVV.

DNA for the CDR3: TGTGCCAGCAGTTACCTCGGACATTATGGCTACACCTTC. This encodes CASSYLGHYGYTF. The rearrangement links TRBV6-5 to TRBJ1-2; tentatively, D is TRBD1 (5 bases). The CDR3 is 13 residues long. V lost 2 bases and J 5 bases, leaving 9 bases between the germline ends. Per the germline V gene, CDR1 is MNHEY and CDR2 is SVGAGI.

The chain employs TRBV5-4 and TRBJ2-7; TRBD2 aligns across 13 bases. J was trimmed by 4 bases and V by 0 bases; bases with no gene match: 7. Germline CDR1 is SGHNT and CDR2 is YYREEE (reference sequence). The CDR3 is 17 residues long. CDR3 DNA: TGTGCCAGCAGCTTGGTCCGGACTAGCGGGGGAGTTTACGAGCAGTACTTC. Amino acids: CASSLVRTSGGVYEQYF.

This chain connects TRBV19 to TRBJ2-5; 9 bases are shared with TRBD1. J was trimmed by 4 bases and V by 3 bases; bases with no gene match: 3. Looked up from germline, CDR1 is LNHDA and CDR2 is SQIVND (reference sequence). CDR3 size: 14 residues. The CDR3: CASSILQGAETQYF. In DNA form, the CDR3 reads TGTGCCAGTAGTATCCTACAGGGGGCAGAGACCCAGTACTTC.

The CDR3 spells CASSEAPGTNYGYTF. DNA for the CDR3: TGTGCCAGCAGTGAAGCGCCGGGAACTAACTATGGCTACACCTTC. The chain employs TRBV6-1 and TRBJ1-2; no definite D call. The CDR3 runs 15 residues. In germline, CDR1 is MNHNS, CDR2 SASEGT. V was trimmed by 0 bases and J by 0 bases, leaving 8 bases between them.

The rearrangement links TRBV9 to TRBJ2-2; 7 bases are a match to TRBD1. The CDR3 consists of 18 residues. Per germline, CDR1 SGDLS and CDR2 YYNGEE. The trim removed 3 bases at V and 0 bases at J, leaving 11 bases unmatched. This CDR3 is CASSANPRGSANTGELFF. CDR3 coding DNA: TGTGCCAGCAGCGCGAACCCCAGGGGGTCTGCGAACACCGGGGAGCTGTTTTTT.

The chain has TRBV10-3 and TRBJ2-7, with D perhaps TRBD1 (6 bases). Between the trimmed V and J ends, which lost 3 bases and 4 bases, there was a span of 13 bases. CDR1 and CDR2 (germline): ENHRY, SYGVKD. The CDR3 has 14 amino acids. The CDR3 sequence: CAISDGRGFYEQYF. DNA for the CDR3: TGTGCCATCAGTGATGGCAGGGGCTTTTACGAGCAGTACTTC.

The chain uses TRBV13 and TRBJ2-1; 10 bases align to TRBD2. The length of the CDR3 is 17 residues. Germline CDR1 reads PRHDT; CDR2 reads FYEKMQ (reference sequence). Trimming removed 2 bases from V and 0 bases from J; junction bases left unmatched: 4. The CDR3 loop reads CASSLPSGGNSYNEQFF. In nucleotides, the CDR3 is TGTGCCAGCAGCTTACCTAGCGGGGGTAACTCCTACAATGAGCAGTTCTTC.

The chain joins TRBV7-8 to TRBJ2-5, with 9 bases aligning to TRBD2. V dropped 0 bases and J dropped 5; count of bases not matched to a gene: 19. Germline loops: CDR1 SGHVS, CDR2 FQNEAQ. The CDR3 totals 20 residues. The CDR3 sequence: CASSLAFWERVRAGGETQYF. For the CDR3, the DNA is TGTGCCAGCAGCTTAGCTTTTTGGGAGCGGGTGCGGGCGGGGGGGGAGACCCAGTACTTC. The full variable domain, rest sourced from reference TRBV7-8 and TRBJ2-5, is GAGVSQSPRYKVAKRGQDVALRCDPISGHVSLFWYQQALGQGPEFLTYFQNEAQLDKSGLPSDRFFAERPEGSVSTLKIQRTQQEDSAVYLCASSLAFWERVRAGGETQYFGPGTRLLVL.

The chain uses TRBV7-6 and TRBJ2-3, with TRBD1 matching 7 bases. The CDR3 runs 16 residues. The V segment lost 5 bases and the J segment 4 bases; nucleotides outside the gene matches: 12. The V gene's germline CDR1 is SGHVS and CDR2 FNYEAQ. The CDR3 DNA reads TGTGCCAGCAGCGGAAAGACAGGGTCAGGTTCAGATACGCAGTATTTT. Residues: CASSGKTGSGSDTQYF. The full variable domain, rest sourced from reference TRBV7-6 and TRBJ2-3, is GAGVSQSPRYKVTKRGQDVALRCDPISGHVSLYWYRQALGQGPEFLTYFNYEAQQDKSGLPNDRFSAERPEGSISTLTIQRTEQRDSAMYRCASSGKTGSGSDTQYFGPGTRLTVL.

In its sample, this clone was seen once. The chain uses TRBV15 and TRBJ2-3; D remains unclear. The CDR3 is 13 amino acids. V was cut by 2 bases and J by 7 bases, with 10 bases left in between. Germline V gene sequence: CDR1 LNHNV, CDR2 YYDKDF (reference sequence). CDR3 nucleotide sequence: TGTGCCACCAGCAGAACTTGGTCGAATACGCAGTATTTT. As protein: CATSRTWSNTQYF.

The CDR3 is CASPGPLSYEQYF. The CDR3 nucleotides read TGTGCCAGCCCTGGGCCCCTCTCCTACGAGCAGTACTTC. This chain connects TRBV27 to TRBJ2-7; D gene unclear. This CDR3 is 13 amino acids long. Germline CDR1 is MNHEY and CDR2 is SMNVEV (reference sequence). Deletions cut 8 bases from V and 0 bases from J, with 11 bases between.

This sequence joins TRBV7-2 and TRBJ2-1, with 11 bases fitting TRBD2. The CDR3 runs 15 residues. Germline V CDR1 and CDR2: SGHTA, FQGNSA. The V gene end was trimmed by 3 bases and the J gene end by 7 bases; junction bases not matched to a gene: 5. CDR3 in DNA: TGTGCCAGCAGCTTTAGCGGGGGGGCGGGAAATGAGCAGTTCTTC. Its protein is CASSFSGGAGNEQFF.

The chain recombines TRBV11-2 with TRBJ1-2; TRBD1 might be the D (5 bases). Trimming cost V 1 base and J 6 bases, with 9 bases left between them. This CDR3 has 13 residues. Germline lookup yields CDR1 SGHAT and CDR2 FQNNGV. The CDR3 DNA reads TGTGCCAGCAGCTTAGTCCGACAGAATGGCTACACCTTC. As protein: CASSLVRQNGYTF.

V usage is TRBV5-4 and J usage is TRBJ2-7; 8 nucleotides agree with TRBD1. After removal of 0 bases from V and 4 bases from J, the junction contained 6 bases not matched to a gene. This CDR3 has 15 amino acids. Germline loops: CDR1 SGHNT, CDR2 YYREEE (reference sequence). CDR3 loop: CASSLGSQGAYEQYF. The DNA for the CDR3 is TGTGCCAGCAGCTTGGGCAGTCAGGGGGCTTACGAGCAGTACTTC.

The chain has TRBV30 and TRBJ2-1; TRBD2 agrees at 10 bases. With 5 bases clipped from V and 6 bases from J, the junction kept 10 bases outside the gene matches. Germline V gene sequence: CDR1 GTSNPN, CDR2 SVGIG (reference sequence). The CDR3 is made up of 15 amino acids. CDR3 sequence: CAWGGIAGGPNEQFF. CDR3 nucleotides: TGTGCCTGGGGGGGAATAGCGGGGGGCCCCAATGAGCAGTTCTTC.

V is TRBV13 and J is TRBJ1-4; a possible D gene is TRBD1 (5 bases). Germline V lookup: CDR1 PRHDT, CDR2 FYEKMQ (reference sequence). The CDR3 consists of 15 residues. Trimming left V 5 bases short and J 8 bases short, with 18 bases between. The CDR3 protein is CASSPRGGVEEKLFF. The CDR3 bases are TGTGCCAGCAGCCCCCGGGGGGGGGTAGAGGAAAAACTGTTTTTT.

This sequence joins TRBV9 and TRBJ1-1; possibly TRBD1 for D (6 bases). The CDR3 loop spans 14 amino acids. Trimming removed 0 bases at V and 7 bases at J, with 13 bases between. Per germline, CDR1 SGDLS and CDR2 YYNGEE. CDR3 residues: CASSVDEGVVEAFF. In DNA, the CDR3 is TGTGCCAGCAGCGTAGACGAGGGGGTGGTTGAAGCTTTCTTT.

This sequence joins TRBV7-9 and TRBJ1-1; 8 bases fit TRBD1. The CDR3 contains 17 residues. Looked up from germline, CDR1 is SEHNR and CDR2 is FQNEAQ (reference sequence). V was clipped by 1 base and J by 0 bases; unmatched bases: 7. The CDR3 spells CASSLGMTGAMNTEAFF. The CDR3 DNA reads as TGTGCCAGCAGCTTAGGAATGACAGGGGCCATGAACACTGAAGCTTTCTTT. The full variable domain, with the rest looked up from reference TRBV7-9 and TRBJ1-1, is DTGVSQNPRHKITKRGQNVTFRCDPISEHNRLYWYRQTLGQGPEFLTYFQNEAQLEKSRLLSDRFSAERPKGSFSTLEIQRTEQGDSAMYLCASSLGMTGAMNTEAFFGQGTRLTVV.

The rearrangement joins TRBV7-6 to TRBJ1-5; tentative D call: TRBD1 (5 bases). CDR1 SGHVS and CDR2 FNYEAQ come from the germline V gene. This CDR3 contains 14 residues. The V gene lost 6 bases and the J gene lost 0 bases, with 9 bases spanning the gap. The DNA of the CDR3 is TGTGCCAGCAGTCAGGGTATTAGCAATCAGCCCCAGCATTTT. This sequence encodes CASSQGISNQPQHF.

The chain recombines TRBV9 with TRBJ2-7; TRBD2 might be the D (6 bases). V gave up 1 base and J gave up 5 bases, with 16 bases separating them. The CDR3 runs 15 residues. Germline V gene sequence: CDR1 SGDLS, CDR2 YYNGEE. CDR3 amino acids: CASSVRGGLSHEQYF. The CDR3 nucleotides are TGTGCCAGCAGCGTAAGAGGAGGGTTGTCCCACGAGCAGTACTTC.

The rearrangement links TRBV2 to TRBJ2-5; 12 bases are a match to TRBD2. The DNA end is more similar to TRBJ2-7, so the J call may be wrong. Germline V lookup: CDR1 SNHLY, CDR2 FYNNEI. The CDR3 runs 15 residues. The CDR3 nucleotides read TGTGCCAGCAGTGGTTCTAGCGGGGGGGGCTACGAGCAGTACTTC. It encodes CASSGSSGGGYEQYF.

The V and J genes are TRBV9 and TRBJ1-1, with D perhaps TRBD1 (6 bases). CDR3 length: 12 residues. V was cut by 4 bases and J by 6 bases, with 10 bases left in between. Germline values: CDR1 SGDLS, CDR2 YYNGEE. CDR3 protein: CASSTQGSEAFF. Written as DNA, the CDR3 is TGTGCCAGCAGCACACAGGGCTCTGAAGCTTTCTTT. Based on the CDR3 plus reference TRBV9 and TRBJ1-1, the full variable domain is DSGVTQTPKHLITATGQRVTLRCSPRSGDLSVYWYQQSLDQGLQFLIQYYNGEERAKGNILERFSAQQFPDLHSELNLSSLELGDSALYFCASSTQGSEAFFGQGTRLTVV.

The V call is TRBV6-5, the J call TRBJ1-3; D is unresolved. There are 16 residues in the CDR3. Trimming removed 0 bases at V and 0 bases at J, with 9 bases between. Germline assignment: CDR1 MNHEY and CDR2 SVGAGI. The CDR3 bases are TGTGCCAGCAGTTACTCACTGTCCCGCTCTGGAAACACCATATATTTT. Translation gives CASSYSLSRSGNTIYF.

This sequence joins TRBV7-9 and TRBJ2-3, with D possibly matching TRBD2 (6 bases). The germline CDR1 and CDR2 sequences are SEHNR and FQNEAQ (reference sequence). The CDR3 is made up of 15 amino acids. V was pared by 5 bases and J by 11 bases, with 23 bases between. The CDR3 nucleotides are TGTGCCAGCAGCCCGACGGAGGGGCTCCGGATCGGGCAGTATTTT. Translation: CASSPTEGLRIGQYF. Drawing the rest from reference TRBV7-9 and TRBJ2-3, the complete variable domain is DTGVSQNPRHKITKRGQNVTFRCDPISEHNRLYWYRQTLGQGPEFLTYFQNEAQLEKSRLLSDRFSAERPKGSFSTLEIQRTEQGDSAMYLCASSPTEGLRIGQYFGPGTRLTVL.

V usage is TRBV29-1 and J usage is TRBJ2-1; no clear D. The CDR3 is 13 amino acids. V was clipped by 3 bases and J by 4 bases, with 10 bases between them. Germline V lookup: CDR1 SQVTM, CDR2 ANQGSEA. The CDR3, as DNA: TGCAGCGTTGAGTCTCCGAGATACAATGAGCAGTTCTTC. It encodes CSVESPRYNEQFF.

This chain joins TRBV5-1 and TRBJ1-1, with D unclear. With 3 bases removed from V and 3 bases from J, the gap between germline ends came to 9 bases. The CDR3 sequence is 13 residues long. Germline V lookup: CDR1 SGHRS, CDR2 YFSETQ. This chain's CDR3 is CASSWAGDTEAFF. The DNA for the CDR3 is TGCGCCAGCAGCTGGGCGGGAGACACTGAAGCTTTCTTT.

This sequence joins TRBV10-3 and TRBJ1-2; D gene uncertain. V was trimmed by 3 bases and J by 8 bases, leaving 13 bases between them. There are 13 residues in the CDR3. CDR1 ENHRY and CDR2 SYGVKD come from the germline V gene. Here the CDR3 reads CAISDVDSRGYTF. The CDR3 bases are TGTGCCATCAGTGATGTGGACTCTCGGGGCTACACCTTC.

This clone occurred a few times. In DNA form, the CDR3 reads TGTGCCAGCAGCTTAGGTTGGCAGGGGGCCAATCAGCCCCAGCATTTT. It encodes CASSLGWQGANQPQHF. The chain joins TRBV7-2 to TRBJ1-5; 8 nucleotides agree with TRBD1. CDR3 length equals 16 residues. The germline CDR1 and CDR2 sequences are SGHTA and FQGNSA. Trimming took 1 base from V and 3 from J; bases not matched to a gene: 5.